This TCR beta chain originates from a study of T cell repertoires in cytomegalovirus infection. This CDR3 comprises 14 residues. CDR1 is SGHVS and CDR2 is FQNEAQ in the germline V gene. V shed 5 bases and J 4 bases; nucleotides not matched to a gene: 4. Each CDR3 protein is one row after TCRdb ran MiXCR on the reads. In the table there are about 450,000 distinct CDR3 sequences, approximately 31% of which are singletons. The sequence was collected from a human donor in good health (CMV status not recorded). Some clones in this sample may be carry-over from other donors' samples. V and J are TRBV7-8 and TRBJ1-4; 7 nucleotides match TRBD1. What was sequenced was PBMCs. CDR3 coding DNA: TGTGCCAGCAGCCTACAGGGGTTTAATGAAAAACTGTTTTTT. Protein: CASSLQGFNEKLFF.